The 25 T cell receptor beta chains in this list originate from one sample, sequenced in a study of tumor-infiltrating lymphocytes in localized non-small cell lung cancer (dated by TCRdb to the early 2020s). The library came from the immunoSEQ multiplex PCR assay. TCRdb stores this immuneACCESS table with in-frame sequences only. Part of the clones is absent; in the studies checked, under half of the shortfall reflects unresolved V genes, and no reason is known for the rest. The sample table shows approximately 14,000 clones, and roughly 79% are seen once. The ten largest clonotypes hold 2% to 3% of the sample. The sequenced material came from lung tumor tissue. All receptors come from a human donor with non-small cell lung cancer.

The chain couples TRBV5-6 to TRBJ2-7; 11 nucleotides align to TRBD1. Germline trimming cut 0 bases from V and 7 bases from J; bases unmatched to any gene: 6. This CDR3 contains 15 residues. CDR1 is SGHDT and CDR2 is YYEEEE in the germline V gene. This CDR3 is CASSLAGQGAREQYF. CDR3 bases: TGTGCCAGCAGCTTGGCCGGACAGGGGGCGAGGGAGCAGTACTTC.

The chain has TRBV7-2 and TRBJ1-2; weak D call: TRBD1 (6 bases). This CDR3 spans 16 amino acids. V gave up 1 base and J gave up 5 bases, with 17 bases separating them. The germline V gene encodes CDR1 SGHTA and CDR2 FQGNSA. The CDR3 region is CASSLELIGGLYGYTF. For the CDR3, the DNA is TGTGCCAGCAGCTTAGAACTAATAGGGGGATTGTATGGCTACACCTTC. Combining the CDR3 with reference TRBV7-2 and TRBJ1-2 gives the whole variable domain GAGVSQSPSNKVTEKGKDVELRCDPISGHTALYWYRQSLGQGLEFLIYFQGNSAPDKSGLPSDRFSAERTGGSVSTLTIQRTQQEDSAVYLCASSLELIGGLYGYTFGSGTRLTVV.

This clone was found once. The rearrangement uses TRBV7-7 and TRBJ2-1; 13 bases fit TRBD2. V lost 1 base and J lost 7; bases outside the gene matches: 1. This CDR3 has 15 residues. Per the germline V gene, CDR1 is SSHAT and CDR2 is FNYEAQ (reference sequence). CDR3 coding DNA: TGTGCCAGCAGCTTAGGGACTAGCGGGAGTAATGAGCAGTTCTTC. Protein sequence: CASSLGTSGSNEQFF.

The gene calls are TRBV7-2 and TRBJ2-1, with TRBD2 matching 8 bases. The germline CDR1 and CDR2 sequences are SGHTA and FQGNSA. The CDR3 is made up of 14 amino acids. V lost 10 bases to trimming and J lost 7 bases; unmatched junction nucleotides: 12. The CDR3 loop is CATRGGGLGNEQFF. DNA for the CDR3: TGTGCCACCAGGGGCGGGGGGCTTGGGAATGAGCAGTTCTTC.

The CDR3 DNA follows: TGTGCCAGCAGCTTACCCCGGGGCCGGGGCACTGAAGCTTTCTTT. It yields the protein CASSLPRGRGTEAFF. The rearrangement uses TRBV11-2 and TRBJ1-1, with D perhaps TRBD1 (5 bases). CDR1 is SGHAT, CDR2 FQNNGV, per germline. The CDR3 is 15 residues long. With 2 bases removed from V and 4 bases from J, the gap between germline ends came to 14 bases.

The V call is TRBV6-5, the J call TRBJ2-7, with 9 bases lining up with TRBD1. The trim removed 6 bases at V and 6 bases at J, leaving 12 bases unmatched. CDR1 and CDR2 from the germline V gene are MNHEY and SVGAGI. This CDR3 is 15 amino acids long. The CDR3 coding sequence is TGTGCCAGCAGAAACGACAGGGGGTTCACGGCCGAGCAGTACTTC. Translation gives CASRNDRGFTAEQYF.

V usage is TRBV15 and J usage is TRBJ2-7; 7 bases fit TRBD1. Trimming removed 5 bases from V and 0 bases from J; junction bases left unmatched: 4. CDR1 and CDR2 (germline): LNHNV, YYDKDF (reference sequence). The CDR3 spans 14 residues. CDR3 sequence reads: CATSLDRASYEQYF. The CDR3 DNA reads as TGTGCCACCAGCCTCGACAGGGCCTCCTACGAGCAGTACTTC.

CDR3 nucleotides: TGCGCCAGCAGCTCGCGGACTAGCGCAAACAATGAGCAGTTCTTC. This translates into CASSSRTSANNEQFF. The V gene is TRBV5-1, the J gene TRBJ2-1; 9 bases agree with TRBD2. The CDR3 has 15 amino acids. CDR1 is SGHRS, CDR2 YFSETQ, per germline. The J segment lost 5 bases and the V segment lost 3 bases, leaving 6 bases of the junction unmatched.

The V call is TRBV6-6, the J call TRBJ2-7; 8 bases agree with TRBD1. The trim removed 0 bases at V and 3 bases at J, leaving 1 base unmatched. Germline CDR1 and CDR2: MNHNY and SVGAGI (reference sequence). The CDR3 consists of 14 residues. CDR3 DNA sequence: TGTGCCAGCAGTTACTCCGACAGGGGCTACGAGCAGTACTTC. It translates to CASSYSDRGYEQYF.

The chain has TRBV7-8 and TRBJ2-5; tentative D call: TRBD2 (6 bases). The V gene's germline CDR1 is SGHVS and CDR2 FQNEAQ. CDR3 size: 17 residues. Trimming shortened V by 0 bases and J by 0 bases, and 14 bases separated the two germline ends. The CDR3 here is CASSLAPRGKDQETQYF. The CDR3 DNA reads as TGTGCCAGCAGCTTAGCGCCCCGGGGGAAGGACCAAGAGACCCAGTACTTC. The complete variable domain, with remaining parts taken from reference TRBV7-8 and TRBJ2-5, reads GAGVSQSPRYKVAKRGQDVALRCDPISGHVSLFWYQQALGQGPEFLTYFQNEAQLDKSGLPSDRFFAERPEGSVSTLKIQRTQQEDSAVYLCASSLAPRGKDQETQYFGPGTRLLVL.

The CDR3 here is CASATQARNTIYF. CDR3 bases: TGTGCCAGCGCAACTCAGGCGAGGAACACCATATATTTT. V and J are TRBV7-9 and TRBJ1-3; D uncertain. The CDR3 runs to 13 residues. Germline lookup yields CDR1 SEHNR and CDR2 FQNEAQ (reference sequence). Trimming removed 8 bases from V and 7 bases from J, with 15 bases in between.

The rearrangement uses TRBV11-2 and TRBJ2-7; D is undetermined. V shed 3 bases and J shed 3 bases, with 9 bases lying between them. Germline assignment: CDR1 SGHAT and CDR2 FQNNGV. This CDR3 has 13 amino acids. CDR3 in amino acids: CASSLVINYEQYF. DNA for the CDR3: TGTGCCAGCAGCTTGGTGATAAACTACGAGCAGTACTTC.

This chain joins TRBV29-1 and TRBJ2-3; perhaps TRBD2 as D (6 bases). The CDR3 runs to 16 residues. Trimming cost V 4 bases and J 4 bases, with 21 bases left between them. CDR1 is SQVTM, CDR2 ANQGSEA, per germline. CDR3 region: CSVVRAAAGPADTQYF. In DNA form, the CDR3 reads TGCAGCGTTGTAAGAGCTGCCGCGGGACCGGCAGATACGCAGTATTTT.

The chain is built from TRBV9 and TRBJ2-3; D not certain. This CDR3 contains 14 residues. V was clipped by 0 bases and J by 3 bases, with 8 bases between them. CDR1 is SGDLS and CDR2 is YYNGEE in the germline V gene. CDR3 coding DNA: TGTGCCAGCAGCGTAGCTTTTTTGACAGATACGCAGTATTTT. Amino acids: CASSVAFLTDTQYF.

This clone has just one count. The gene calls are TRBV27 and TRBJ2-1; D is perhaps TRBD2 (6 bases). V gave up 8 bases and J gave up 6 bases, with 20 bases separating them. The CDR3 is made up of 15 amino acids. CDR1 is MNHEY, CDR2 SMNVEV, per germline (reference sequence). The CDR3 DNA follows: TGTGCCAGCGGCCTACTTAGCAGGAGGGGCAATGAGCAGTTCTTC. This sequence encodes CASGLLSRRGNEQFF.

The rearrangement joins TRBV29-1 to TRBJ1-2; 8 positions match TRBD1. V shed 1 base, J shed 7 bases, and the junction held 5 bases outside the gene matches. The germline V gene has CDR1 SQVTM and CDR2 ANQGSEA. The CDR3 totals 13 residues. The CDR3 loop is CSVEGTGRIGYTF. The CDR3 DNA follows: TGCAGCGTTGAAGGGACAGGGAGAATTGGCTACACCTTC.

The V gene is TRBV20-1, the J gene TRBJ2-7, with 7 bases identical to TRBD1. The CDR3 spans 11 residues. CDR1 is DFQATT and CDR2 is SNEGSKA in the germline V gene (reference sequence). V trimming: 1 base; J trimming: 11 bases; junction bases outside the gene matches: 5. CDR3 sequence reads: CSARVPQGEYF. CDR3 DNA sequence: TGCAGTGCTAGAGTCCCGCAGGGGGAGTACTTC.

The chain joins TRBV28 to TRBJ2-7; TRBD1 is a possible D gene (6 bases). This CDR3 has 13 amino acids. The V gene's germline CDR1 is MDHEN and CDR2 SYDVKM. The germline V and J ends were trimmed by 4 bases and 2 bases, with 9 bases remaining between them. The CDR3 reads CASSSDSPYEQYF. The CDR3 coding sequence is TGTGCCAGCAGTTCGGACAGTCCCTACGAGCAGTACTTC.

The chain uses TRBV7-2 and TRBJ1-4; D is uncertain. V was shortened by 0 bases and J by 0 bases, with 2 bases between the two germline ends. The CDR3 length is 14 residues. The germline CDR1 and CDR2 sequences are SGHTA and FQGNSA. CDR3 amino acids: CASSLAATNEKLFF. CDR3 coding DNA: TGTGCCAGCAGCTTAGCTGCAACTAATGAAAAACTGTTTTTT.

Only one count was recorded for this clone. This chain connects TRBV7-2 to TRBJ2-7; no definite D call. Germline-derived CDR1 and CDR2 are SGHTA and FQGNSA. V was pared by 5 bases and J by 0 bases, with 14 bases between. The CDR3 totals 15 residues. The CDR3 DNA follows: TGTGCCAGCAGCCTATTTCCAACTACCTCCTACGAGCAGTACTTC. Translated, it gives CASSLFPTTSYEQYF.

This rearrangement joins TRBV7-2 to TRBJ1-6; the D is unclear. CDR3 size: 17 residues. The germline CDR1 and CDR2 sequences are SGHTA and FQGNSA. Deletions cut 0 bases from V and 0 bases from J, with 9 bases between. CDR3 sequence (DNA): TGTGCCAGCAGCTTAGCAGGACGGAGCTCCTATAATTCACCCCTCCACTTT. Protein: CASSLAGRSSYNSPLHF.

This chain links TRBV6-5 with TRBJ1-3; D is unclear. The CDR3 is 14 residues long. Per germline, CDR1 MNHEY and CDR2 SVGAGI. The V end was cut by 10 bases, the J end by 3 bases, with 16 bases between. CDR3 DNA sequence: TGTGCCACCTTCGGGCGATATTTTGGAAACACCATATATTTT. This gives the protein CATFGRYFGNTIYF.

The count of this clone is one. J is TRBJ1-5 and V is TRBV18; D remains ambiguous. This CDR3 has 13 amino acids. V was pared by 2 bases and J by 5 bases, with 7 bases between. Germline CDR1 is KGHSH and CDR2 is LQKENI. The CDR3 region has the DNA TGTGCCAGCTCACCAAACATGGATCAGCCCCAGCATTTT. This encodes CASSPNMDQPQHF.

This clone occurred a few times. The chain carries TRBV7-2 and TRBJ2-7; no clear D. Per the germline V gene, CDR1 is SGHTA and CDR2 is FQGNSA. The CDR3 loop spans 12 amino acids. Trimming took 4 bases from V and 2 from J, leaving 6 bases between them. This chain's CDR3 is CASSSPAYEQYF. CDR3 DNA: TGTGCCAGCAGCTCCCCAGCCTACGAGCAGTACTTC. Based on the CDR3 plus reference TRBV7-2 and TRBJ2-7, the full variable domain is GAGVSQSPSNKVTEKGKDVELRCDPISGHTALYWYRQSLGQGLEFLIYFQGNSAPDKSGLPSDRFSAERTGGSVSTLTIQRTQQEDSAVYLCASSSPAYEQYFGPGTRLTVT.

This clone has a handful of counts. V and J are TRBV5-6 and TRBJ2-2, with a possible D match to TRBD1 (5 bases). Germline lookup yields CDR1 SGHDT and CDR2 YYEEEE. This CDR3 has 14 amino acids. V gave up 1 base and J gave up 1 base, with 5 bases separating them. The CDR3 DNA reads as TGTGCCAGCAGCTTGAGGGGGAACACCGGGGAGCTGTTTTTT. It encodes CASSLRGNTGELFF.